Listed below are T cell receptor beta chains from one sample, sequenced in a study of monozygotic twins with inflammatory bowel disease. TCRdb reprocessed the 5' RACE reads and reports one entry per CDR3 protein, with no DNA. The sample table sets out 150,000 or so distinct CDR3 sequences. The sequencing sample was made of blood. Receptor source: a human donor with ulcerative colitis or Crohn's disease, or a healthy co-twin of an affected twin (not recorded which). Each CDR3 is given with its conserved first and last residue. The order of the fields is J gene, V gene, CDR3 protein.

>TRBJ1-1|TRBV29-1
CSGDRGMNTEAFF
>TRBJ2-5|TRBV18
CASSLHGKRTQETQYF
>TRBJ2-7|TRBV4-1
CASSPRADGGPFYYEQYF
>TRBJ2-2|TRBV3-1
CASSQFLAGNTGELFF
>TRBJ2-5|TRBV5-6
CASSSIRDRLGETQYF
>TRBJ2-3|TRBV7-2
CASSNRGRGTDTQYF
>TRBJ2-6|TRBV18
CASSTGPKSNVLTF
>TRBJ1-1|TRBV5-1
CASSLGKAWANTEAFF
>TRBJ1-5|TRBV11-2
CASSLNTGLAQPQHF
>TRBJ2-5|TRBV5-1
CASSLDTSQETQYF
>TRBJ1-1|TRBV12-3/TRBV12-4
CASTQVWRTGPNPENTEAFF
>TRBJ1-6|TRBV12-3/TRBV12-4
CASSLSGPDSPLHF
>TRBJ1-2|TRBV13
CASSATPGPSIRGYTF
>TRBJ2-1|TRBV24-1
CATSEWETSGDSYNEQFF
>TRBJ2-1|TRBV11-2
CASSLDGFRSLRNNEQFF
>TRBJ1-1|TRBV30
CAWKVASNTEAFF